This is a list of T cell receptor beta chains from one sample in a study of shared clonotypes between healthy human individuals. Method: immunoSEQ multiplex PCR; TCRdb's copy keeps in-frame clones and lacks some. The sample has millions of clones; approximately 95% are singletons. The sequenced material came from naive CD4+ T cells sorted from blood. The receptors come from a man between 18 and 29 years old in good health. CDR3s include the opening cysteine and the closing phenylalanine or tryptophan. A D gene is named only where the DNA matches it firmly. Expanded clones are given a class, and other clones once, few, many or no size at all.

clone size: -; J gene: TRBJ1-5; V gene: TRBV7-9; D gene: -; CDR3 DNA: TGTGCCAGCAGCCGGGGTCCGGGGGAGCCCCAGCATTTT; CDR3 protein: CASSRGPGEPQHF
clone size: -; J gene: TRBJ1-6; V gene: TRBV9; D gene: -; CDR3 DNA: TGTGCCAGCAGCCCTGATGGGGGCCCCAATTCACCCCTCCACTTT; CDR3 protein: CASSPDGGPNSPLHF
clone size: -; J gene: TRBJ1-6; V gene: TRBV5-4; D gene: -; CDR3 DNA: TGTGCCAGCAGCTCGGACTGGCTTTACAATTCACCCCTCCACTTT; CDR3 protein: CASSSDWLYNSPLHF
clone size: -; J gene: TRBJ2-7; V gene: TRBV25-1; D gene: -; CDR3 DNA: TGTGCCAGCAGTGAGGCCCCGCTGGACTACGAGCAGTACTTC; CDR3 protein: CASSEAPLDYEQYF
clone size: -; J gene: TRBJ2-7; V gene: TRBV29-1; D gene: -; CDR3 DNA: TGCAGCGTTGAAGATCCCAAGAAGGAGCAGTACTTC; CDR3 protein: CSVEDPKKEQYF
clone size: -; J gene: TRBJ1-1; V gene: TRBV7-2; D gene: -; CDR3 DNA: TGTGCCAGCAGCCCCACCAGGGATGTTAGTACTGAAGCTTTCTTT; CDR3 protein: CASSPTRDVSTEAFF
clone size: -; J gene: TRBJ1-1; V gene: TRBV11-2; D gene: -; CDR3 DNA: TGTGCCAGCAGCTTAGGGTATTGGGAGGCGGGCACTGAAGCTTTCTTT; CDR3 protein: CASSLGYWEAGTEAFF
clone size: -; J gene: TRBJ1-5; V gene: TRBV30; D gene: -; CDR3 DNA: TGTGCCTGGAGTGTAGGTAGTACGGTCAATCAGCCCCAGCATTTT; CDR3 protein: CAWSVGSTVNQPQHF
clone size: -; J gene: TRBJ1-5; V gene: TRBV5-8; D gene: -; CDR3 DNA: TGTGCCAGCAGCTTGGCCCGCGAGCAGCCCCAGCATTTT; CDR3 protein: CASSLAREQPQHF
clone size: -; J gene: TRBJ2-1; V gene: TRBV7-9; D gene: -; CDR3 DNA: TGTGCCAGCAGCTTGGATGACTCCTACAATGAGCAGTTCTTC; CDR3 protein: CASSLDDSYNEQFF
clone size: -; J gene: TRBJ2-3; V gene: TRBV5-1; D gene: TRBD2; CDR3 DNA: TGCGCCAGCAGCTTGGGACCCAGCGGGGCGGGCACAGATACGCAGTATTTT; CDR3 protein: CASSLGPSGAGTDTQYF
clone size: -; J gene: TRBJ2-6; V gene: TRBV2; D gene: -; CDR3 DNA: TGTGCCAGCAGTGAGGGGGTTACTGGGGCCAACGTCCTGACTTTC; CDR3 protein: CASSEGVTGANVLTF
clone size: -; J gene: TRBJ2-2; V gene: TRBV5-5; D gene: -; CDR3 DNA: TGTGCCAGCAGCTTGGGACGAACAAACACCGGGGAGCTGTTTTTT; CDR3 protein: CASSLGRTNTGELFF
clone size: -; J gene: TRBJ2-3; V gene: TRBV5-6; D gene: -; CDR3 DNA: TGTGCCAGCAGCTTTCCGGGCACAGATACGCAGTATTTT; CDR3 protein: CASSFPGTDTQYF
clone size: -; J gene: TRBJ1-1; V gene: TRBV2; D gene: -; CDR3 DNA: TGTGCCAGCAGCGAAAGAGGGAACACTGAAGCTTTCTTT; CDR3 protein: CASSERGNTEAFF
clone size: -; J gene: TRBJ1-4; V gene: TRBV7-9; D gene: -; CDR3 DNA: TGTGCCAGCAGCGCCGAGGGGTCGGGTAATGAAAAACTGTTTTTT; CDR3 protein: CASSAEGSGNEKLFF
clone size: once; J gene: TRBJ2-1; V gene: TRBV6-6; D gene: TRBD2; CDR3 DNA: TGTGCCAGCAAGGCGGGGGGGCGGAATGAGCAGTTCTTC; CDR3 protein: CASKAGGRNEQFF
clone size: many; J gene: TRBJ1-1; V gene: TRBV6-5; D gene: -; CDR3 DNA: TGTGCCAGCAGTTACCTGTCAAGAGAGAACACTGAAGCTTTCTTT; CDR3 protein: CASSYLSRENTEAFF
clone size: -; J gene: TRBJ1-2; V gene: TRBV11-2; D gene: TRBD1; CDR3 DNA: TGTGCCAGCAGCTCCCAGGGGGCGAGCTATGGCTACACCTTC; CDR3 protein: CASSSQGASYGYTF
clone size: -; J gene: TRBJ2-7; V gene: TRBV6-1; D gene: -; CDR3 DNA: TGTGCCAGCACCCACGGCTACGAGCAGTACTTC; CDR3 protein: CASTHGYEQYF
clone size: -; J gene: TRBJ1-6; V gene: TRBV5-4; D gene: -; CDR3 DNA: TGTGCCAGCAGCCAAGAAGACTACGTGGGAAGTGCCTATAATTCACCCCTCCACTTT; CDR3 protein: CASSQEDYVGSAYNSPLHF
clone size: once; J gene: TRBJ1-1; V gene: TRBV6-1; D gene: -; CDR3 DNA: TGTGCCAGCAGTGTTGGTGAAGCTTTCTTT; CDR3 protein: CASSVGEAFF
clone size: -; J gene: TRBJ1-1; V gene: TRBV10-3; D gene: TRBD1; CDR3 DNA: TGTGCCAGCCTCAGGGGGCTGGACACTGAAGCTTTCTTT; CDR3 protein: CASLRGLDTEAFF
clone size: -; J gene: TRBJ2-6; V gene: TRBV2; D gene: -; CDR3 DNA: TGTGCCAGCAGTGACAGGTCTGGGGCCAACGTCCTGACTTTC; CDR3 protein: CASSDRSGANVLTF
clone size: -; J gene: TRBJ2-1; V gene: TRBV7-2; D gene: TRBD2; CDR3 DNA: TGTGCCAGCAGCTCTGTTGGCGGGAGACAAGTAAGTGAGCAGTTCTTC; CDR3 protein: CASSSVGGRQVSEQFF
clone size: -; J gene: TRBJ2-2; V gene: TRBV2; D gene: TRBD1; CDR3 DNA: TGTGTCAAGGGGACAGGGGACACCGGGGAGCTGTTTTTT; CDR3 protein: CVKGTGDTGELFF
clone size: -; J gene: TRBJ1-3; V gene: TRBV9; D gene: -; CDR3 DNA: TGTGCCAGCAGCCCGAGGGGCGACCCACCCTCTGGAAACACCATATATTTT; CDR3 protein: CASSPRGDPPSGNTIYF
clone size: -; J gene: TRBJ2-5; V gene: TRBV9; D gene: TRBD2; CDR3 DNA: TGTGCCAGCAGCGTAGTGCCTAGCGGAGAGACCCAGTACTTC; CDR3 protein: CASSVVPSGETQYF
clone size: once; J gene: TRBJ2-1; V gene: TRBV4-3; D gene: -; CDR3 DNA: TGCGCCAGCAGCCAAGATATCGGGGGTGCAGTGAGCTCCTACAATGAGCAGTTCTTC; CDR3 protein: CASSQDIGGAVSSYNEQFF
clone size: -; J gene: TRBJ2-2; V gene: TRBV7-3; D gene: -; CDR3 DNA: TGTGCCAGCAGACAACCAGCCCCGACCGGGGAGCTGTTTTTT; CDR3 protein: CASRQPAPTGELFF
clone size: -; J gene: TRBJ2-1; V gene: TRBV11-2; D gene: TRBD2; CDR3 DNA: TGTGCCAGCAGCTTAGATTCGGCTAGCGGGAGTGTACTGTTCTTC; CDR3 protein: CASSLDSASGSVLFF
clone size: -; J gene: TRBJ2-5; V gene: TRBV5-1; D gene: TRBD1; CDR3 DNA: TGCGCCAGCAGCTTACAGACAGGGGAAGAAGAGACCCAGTACTTC; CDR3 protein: CASSLQTGEEETQYF
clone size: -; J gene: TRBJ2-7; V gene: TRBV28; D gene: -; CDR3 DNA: TGTGCCAGCAGTCCCCAACCCCTACAGGTAGTCAAGCAGTACTTC; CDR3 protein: CASSPQPLQVVKQYF
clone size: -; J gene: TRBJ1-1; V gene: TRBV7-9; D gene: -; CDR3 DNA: TGTGCCAGCAGCTACCAAACGACAGGATTGAGGACTGAAGCTTTCTTT; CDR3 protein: CASSYQTTGLRTEAFF
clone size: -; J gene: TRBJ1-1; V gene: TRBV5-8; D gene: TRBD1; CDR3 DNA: TGTGCCAGCATCCTGGGACAGGGCCGGACTGAAGCTTTCTTT; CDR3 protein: CASILGQGRTEAFF
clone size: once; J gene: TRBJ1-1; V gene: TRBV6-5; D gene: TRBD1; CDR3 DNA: TGTGCCAGCAGTGATCAGACAGGGGGAGCTTTCTTT; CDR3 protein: CASSDQTGGAFF
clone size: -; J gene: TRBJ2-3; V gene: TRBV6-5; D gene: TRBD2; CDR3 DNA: TGTGCCAGCAGCCGCGCCCAGACTAGCTCGAATACGCAGTATTTT; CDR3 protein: CASSRAQTSSNTQYF
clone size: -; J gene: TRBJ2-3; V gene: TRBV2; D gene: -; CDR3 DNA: TGTGCCAGCAGTGAAGTAACTTTCACAGATACGCAGTATTTT; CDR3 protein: CASSEVTFTDTQYF
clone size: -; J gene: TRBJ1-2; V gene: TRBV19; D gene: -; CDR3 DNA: TGTGCCAGTAGTATACAGGGGAATGGCTACACCTTC; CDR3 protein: CASSIQGNGYTF
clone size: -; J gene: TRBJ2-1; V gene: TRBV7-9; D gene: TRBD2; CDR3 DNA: TGTGCCAGCAGCTCCCAGGGACTAGCGGGAGCCTACAATGAGCAGTTCTTC; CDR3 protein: CASSSQGLAGAYNEQFF
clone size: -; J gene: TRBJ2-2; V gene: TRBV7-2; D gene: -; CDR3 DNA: TGTGCCAGCAGCTTAGCCGGCCCCTTAAACACCGGGGAGCTGTTTTTT; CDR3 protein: CASSLAGPLNTGELFF
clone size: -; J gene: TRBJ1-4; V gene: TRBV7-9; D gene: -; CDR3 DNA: TGTGCCAGCAGTCCACAGGGTAATGAAAAACTGTTTTTT; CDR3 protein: CASSPQGNEKLFF
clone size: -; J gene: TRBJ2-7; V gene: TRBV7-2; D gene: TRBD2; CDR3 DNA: TGTGCCAGCAGCTTACTGTCGGGGGGAGGCGAGCAGTACTTC; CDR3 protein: CASSLLSGGGEQYF
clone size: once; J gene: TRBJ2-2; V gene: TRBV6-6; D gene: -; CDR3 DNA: TGTGCCAGCAGTGGGACGGGGAACACCGGGGAGCTGTTTTTT; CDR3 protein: CASSGTGNTGELFF
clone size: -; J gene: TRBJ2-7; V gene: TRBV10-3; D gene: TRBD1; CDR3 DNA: TGTGCCATCACCCCGGGACAGGGTTACGAGCAGTACTTC; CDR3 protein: CAITPGQGYEQYF
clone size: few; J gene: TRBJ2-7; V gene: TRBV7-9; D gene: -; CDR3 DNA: TGTGCCAGCGGGTTCGCCGGGAACTACGAGCAGTACTTC; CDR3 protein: CASGFAGNYEQYF
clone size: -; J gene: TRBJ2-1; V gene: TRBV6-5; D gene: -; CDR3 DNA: TGTGCCAGCAGTTACTCGAGGGCTACCGTCAACAATGAGCAGTTCTTC; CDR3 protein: CASSYSRATVNNEQFF
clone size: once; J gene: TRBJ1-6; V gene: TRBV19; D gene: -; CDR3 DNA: TGTGCCAGTAGTATGAGTACAGCATCCTATAATTCACCCCTCCACTTT; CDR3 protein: CASSMSTASYNSPLHF
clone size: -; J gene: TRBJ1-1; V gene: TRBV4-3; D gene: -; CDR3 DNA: TGCGCCAGCAGCCAAGATCTGGGCAACACTGAAGCTTTCTTT; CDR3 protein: CASSQDLGNTEAFF
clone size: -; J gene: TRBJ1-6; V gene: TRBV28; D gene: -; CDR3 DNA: TGTGCCAGTGACGGTAGCTCCTATAATTCACCCCTCCACTTT; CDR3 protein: CASDGSSYNSPLHF
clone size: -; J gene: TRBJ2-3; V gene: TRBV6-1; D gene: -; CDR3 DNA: TGTGCCAGCAGTGACTACACAGATACGCAGTATTTT; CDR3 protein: CASSDYTDTQYF
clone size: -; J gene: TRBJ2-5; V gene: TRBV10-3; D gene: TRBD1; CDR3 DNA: TGTGCCATCAGTGTTGACAGGGCAGAGACCCAGTACTTC; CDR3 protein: CAISVDRAETQYF
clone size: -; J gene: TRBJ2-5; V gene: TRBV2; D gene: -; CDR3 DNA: TGTGCCAGCAGTGAACAGGGGAAAGAGACCCAGTACTTC; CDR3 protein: CASSEQGKETQYF
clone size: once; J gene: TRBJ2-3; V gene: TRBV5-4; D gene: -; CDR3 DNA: TGTGCCAGCAGCTCCACGGGTGGAACAGATACGCAGTATTTT; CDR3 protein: CASSSTGGTDTQYF
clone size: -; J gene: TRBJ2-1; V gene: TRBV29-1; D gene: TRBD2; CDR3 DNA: TGCAGCTTATGGAGTGGACTAGGCTCCTACAATGAGCAGTTCTTC; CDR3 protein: CSLWSGLGSYNEQFF
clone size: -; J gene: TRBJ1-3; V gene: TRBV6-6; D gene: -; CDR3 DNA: TGTGCCCGCACCAGGGCCCCTCTTGGAAACACCATATATTTT; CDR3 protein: CARTRAPLGNTIYF
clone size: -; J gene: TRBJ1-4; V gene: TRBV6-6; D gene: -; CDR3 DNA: TGTGCCAGCTTTCATGCACAGTTAAATGAAAAACTGTTTTTT; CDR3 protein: CASFHAQLNEKLFF
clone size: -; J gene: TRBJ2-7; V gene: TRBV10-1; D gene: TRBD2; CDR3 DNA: TGCGCCAGCAGTGATTCGGAACTAGCGGACGAGCAGTACTTC; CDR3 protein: CASSDSELADEQYF
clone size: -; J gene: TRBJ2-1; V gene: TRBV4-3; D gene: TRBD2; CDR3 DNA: TGCGCCAGCAGCCCTCTTAGCGGGATCTACAATGAGCAGTTCTTC; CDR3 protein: CASSPLSGIYNEQFF
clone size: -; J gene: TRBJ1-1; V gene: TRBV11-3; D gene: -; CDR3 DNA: TGTGCCAGCAGCCCTCAGGGGCCCCACACTGAAGCTTTCTTT; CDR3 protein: CASSPQGPHTEAFF